This entry lists 18 T cell receptor beta chains sequenced from one sample in a study. In TCRdb, the RT-PCR reads were re-called with MiXCR into one record per CDR3 protein. Of almost 700,000 distinct CDR3 sequences in the sample, 11% to 15% were seen once. The sample comprised memory CD4+ T cells from blood. These receptors were taken from a female donor in good health, serving as a healthy control.

The chain carries TRBV20-1 and TRBJ2-1; 13 bases are a match to TRBD2. V dropped 2 bases and J dropped 8; count of bases not matched to a gene: 12. CDR1 and CDR2 (germline): DFQATT, SNEGSKA (reference sequence). The CDR3 length is 17 residues. The CDR3 region is CSARPSSGTSGVHEQFF. Here the CDR3 DNA reads TGCAGTGCTAGACCCTCATCCGGGACTAGCGGGGTCCATGAGCAGTTCTTC.

This clonotype was seen at least ten times. This chain links TRBV9 with TRBJ2-1, with TRBD2 identical over 12 bases. This CDR3 is built from 15 residues. J lost 5 bases, V lost 0 bases, and 0 bases had no gene match. Germline V gene sequence: CDR1 SGDLS, CDR2 YYNGEE. The chain's CDR3 is CASSVGLAGDNEQFF. The CDR3 DNA is TGTGCCAGCAGCGTAGGACTAGCGGGAGACAATGAGCAGTTCTTC.

With regard to this clonotype: The germline gene is not matched at one end of the junction; a read error may be the cause. The chain combines TRBV7-7 with TRBJ1-1; D gene unclear. The CDR3 covers 13 residues. CDR1 and CDR2 (germline): SSHAT, FNYEAQ (reference sequence). The CDR3 protein is CASSSIEGGEAFF. The CDR3 DNA sequence: TGTGCTAGCAGCTCCATAGAAGGCGGTGAAGCTTTCTTT.

The genes are TRBV9 and TRBJ2-7; weak D call: TRBD2 (5 bases). Germline V gives CDR1 SGDLS, CDR2 YYNGEE. V was cut by 0 bases and J by 3 bases, with 13 bases left in between. CDR3 length equals 15 residues. CDR3 loop: CASSVGWENIYEQYF. CDR3 bases: TGTGCCAGCAGCGTAGGGTGGGAGAATATCTACGAGCAGTACTTC. Using reference TRBV9 and TRBJ2-7 for the parts outside the CDR3, the full variable domain is DSGVTQTPKHLITATGQRVTLRCSPRSGDLSVYWYQQSLDQGLQFLIQYYNGEERAKGNILERFSAQQFPDLHSELNLSSLELGDSALYFCASSVGWENIYEQYFGPGTRLTVT.

This chain connects TRBV4-2 to TRBJ2-1; D is possibly TRBD2 (6 bases). CDR3 length equals 16 residues. The ends were cut back, 4 bases at V and 5 bases at J, with 18 bases in the middle. Germline V gene data show CDR1 as LGHNA and CDR2 as YNFKEQ. CDR3 coding DNA: TGTGCCAGCAGCCCCTTCTTAGCGGAGAAAAACAATGAGCAGTTCTTC. Protein sequence: CASSPFLAEKNNEQFF.

This chain connects TRBV5-4 to TRBJ2-6, with TRBD1 matching over 9 bases. V lost 0 bases and J lost 0; bases outside the gene matches: 4. The CDR3 has 18 residues. Looked up from germline, CDR1 is SGHNT and CDR2 is YYREEE (reference sequence). In nucleotides, the CDR3 is TGTGCCAGCAGCTTGGAGGGACAGGGCCCCTCTGGGGCCAACGTCCTGACTTTC. Translation: CASSLEGQGPSGANVLTF.

This clonotype was observed many times. The rearrangement uses TRBV6-6 and TRBJ1-3, with TRBD1 as a possible D gene (6 bases). In germline, CDR1 is MNHNY, CDR2 SVGAGI (reference sequence). Trimming stripped 6 bases from V and 7 bases from J, with 13 bases between. The CDR3 contains 13 residues. CDR3 loop: CASRDSRTNTIYF. In DNA, the CDR3 is TGTGCCAGCAGGGACAGTCGAACGAACACCATATATTTT.

This clonotype has more than one count but fewer than ten. V is TRBV5-1 and J is TRBJ2-7, with D perhaps TRBD2 (6 bases). Germline CDR1 is SGHRS and CDR2 is YFSETQ. The CDR3 totals 14 residues. Trimming took 4 bases from V and 2 from J, leaving 13 bases between them. CDR3 sequence: CASSLLADTYEQYF. CDR3 in DNA: TGCGCCAGCAGCCTATTAGCGGATACCTACGAGCAGTACTTC.

There are many counts of this clonotype. The V call is TRBV6-4, the J call TRBJ2-1; a weak D match, TRBD1 (6 bases). CDR1 is MRHNA and CDR2 is SNTAGT in the germline V gene. The CDR3 has 13 residues. The V and J ends lost 6 bases and 9 bases respectively, with 15 bases between them. CDR3 protein: CASSATGSGEQFF. The CDR3 bases are TGTGCCAGCAGCGCAACAGGGTCGGGTGAGCAGTTCTTC.

This clonotype was seen ten or more times. J is TRBJ2-3 and V is TRBV7-2; 7 bases map to TRBD2. CDR1 and CDR2 from the germline V gene are SGHTA and FQGNSA. The CDR3 totals 15 residues. The ends lost 6 bases at V and 1 base at J; junction bases unmatched: 7. The CDR3 loop is CASRGGVRGTDTQYF. CDR3 nucleotide sequence: TGTGCCAGCAGGGGGGGGGTGAGAGGCACAGATACGCAGTATTTT.

This clonotype has more than one count but fewer than ten. The V call is TRBV7-9, the J call TRBJ2-1, with D perhaps TRBD2 (5 bases). The germline gives CDR1 SEHNR, CDR2 FQNEAQ (reference sequence). The CDR3 runs 15 residues. Deletions cut 7 bases from V and 6 bases from J, with 19 bases between. The CDR3 DNA sequence: TGTGCCAGCACCCCTCCTGGAGCGGCAGTCAATGAGCAGTTCTTC. Translating gives CASTPPGAAVNEQFF.

In this sample, this clonotype turned up a few times. The V gene is TRBV20-1, the J gene TRBJ2-1; tentatively, D is TRBD2 (6 bases). Per the germline V gene, CDR1 is DFQATT and CDR2 is SNEGSKA (reference sequence). V was clipped by 7 bases and J by 5 bases, with 12 bases between them. The CDR3 covers 12 residues. CDR3 in amino acids: CSVRLVDNEQFF. The CDR3 nucleotides are TGCAGTGTCCGACTAGTGGACAATGAGCAGTTCTTC.

This clonotype was recorded at least ten times. J is TRBJ2-1 and V is TRBV4-2, with no clear D. Germline V gene lookup returns CDR1 LGHNA and CDR2 YNFKEQ. V was trimmed by 0 bases and J by 8 bases, leaving 11 bases between them. The CDR3 loop spans 14 amino acids. The DNA for the CDR3 is TGTGCCAGCAGCCAAGATCGGGCGGTGGATGAGCAGTTCTTC. It codes for CASSQDRAVDEQFF.

This clonotype has a count of ten or more. This sequence joins TRBV20-1 and TRBJ1-1; 9 bases map to TRBD1. The trim removed 3 bases at V and 5 bases at J, leaving 7 bases unmatched. Per the germline V gene, CDR1 is DFQATT and CDR2 is SNEGSKA (reference sequence). The CDR3 consists of 14 residues. The CDR3, as DNA: TGCAGTGCTAGTATTACAGGGGGCGGAACTGAAGCTTTCTTT. Translation gives CSASITGGGTEAFF.

A remark on this clonotype: The junction departs from germline at one end; a sequencing error may be responsible. The chain carries TRBV5-1 and TRBJ2-7, with D tentatively TRBD2 (5 bases). This CDR3 spans 15 amino acids. CDR1 and CDR2 from the germline V gene are SGHRS and YFSETQ. The CDR3 sequence: CSSSLYREPFYEQYF. The CDR3, as DNA: TGCTCCAGCAGCTTGTACCGGGAACCATTCTACGAGCAGTACTTC.

This clonotype was seen only a few times. The chain employs TRBV19 and TRBJ1-6; D gene uncertain. Germline CDR1 LNHDA, CDR2 SQIVND (reference sequence). V lost 6 bases and J lost 8, with 8 bases in between. The CDR3 sequence is 12 residues long. The CDR3 bases are TGTGCCAGTAGAGCAGGATATTCACCCCTCCACTTT. Protein sequence: CASRAGYSPLHF.

The table lists this clonotype with a few counts. The V and J genes are TRBV20-1 and TRBJ2-5; 9 nucleotides line up with TRBD2. V lost 7 bases to trimming and J lost 7 bases; unmatched junction nucleotides: 16. CDR3 length equals 15 residues. The germline V gene has CDR1 DFQATT and CDR2 SNEGSKA (reference sequence). CDR3 protein: CSGPNSGSAAATQYF. CDR3 sequence (DNA): TGCAGTGGCCCGAATAGCGGGAGTGCTGCAGCGACCCAGTACTTC.

The gene calls are TRBV12-3 or TRBV12-4 and TRBJ1-2; the D gene is possibly TRBD1 (5 bases). The V end lost 3 bases, the J end lost 3 bases, and 11 bases lay between the germline ends. This CDR3 is built from 14 residues. The CDR3 protein is CASSFGGGDYGYTF. CDR3 DNA: TGTGCCAGCAGTTTTGGGGGTGGGGACTATGGCTACACCTTC.